Below are 30 T cell receptor beta chains sequenced from a single sample in a study of blood T cell repertoires in COVID-19 (dated by TCRdb to 2020 to 2021). Libraries were made using the immunoSEQ multiplex PCR assay. Entries here come from immuneACCESS through TCRdb and include only in-frame sequences with V and J called. Some clones fail to appear in such tables; in the studies checked, an unresolved V gene covers under half of the shortfall, and the cause of the remainder is unknown. For this sample the table gives more than 300,000 clones, of which approximately 89% were detected only once. The ten most abundant clones make up about 10% of the sample. Sequenced input: peripheral blood. The receptors were gathered from a woman aged 30 to 39 with COVID-19, enrolled during active disease.

This clone was observed a handful of times. This sequence joins TRBV6-5 and TRBJ2-2; D possibly corresponds to TRBD2 (6 bases). V was clipped by 8 bases and J by 8 bases, with 18 bases between them. The CDR3 has 14 residues. Germline V gene lookup returns CDR1 MNHEY and CDR2 SVGAGI. CDR3 coding DNA: TGTGCCAGCGGTCGAGGAGGGGAGGCGGGGGAGCTGTTTTTT. Translated: CASGRGGEAGELFF.

V and J are TRBV7-3 and TRBJ2-2; D remains unclear. Germline CDR1 SGHTA, CDR2 FQGTGA. Deletions cut 7 bases from V and 6 bases from J, with 9 bases between. This CDR3 region has 12 residues. The CDR3 region is CASTHRSGELFF. CDR3 bases: TGTGCCAGCACCCATAGATCCGGGGAGCTGTTTTTT.

The J gene is TRBJ1-3, the V gene TRBV9, with a weak D call TRBD1 (6 bases). This CDR3 is built from 17 residues. V shed 0 bases and J shed 0 bases, with 13 bases lying between them. The germline CDR1 and CDR2 sequences are SGDLS and YYNGEE. The CDR3 DNA reads TGTGCCAGCAGCGTAGGAGGGGGAGGGTTCTCTGGAAACACCATATATTTT. Translated: CASSVGGGGFSGNTIYF.

This chain connects TRBV4-1 to TRBJ2-7; no reliable D call. Trimming stripped 3 bases from V and 1 base from J, with 4 bases between. Germline assignment: CDR1 MGHRA and CDR2 YSYEKL. The CDR3 sequence is 12 residues long. CDR3 DNA: TGCGCCAGCAGCCACCCGTCCTACGAGCAGTACTTC. Protein sequence: CASSHPSYEQYF.

CDR3 in amino acids: CSVDSLAGWYSYNEQFF. DNA for the CDR3: TGCAGCGTTGACTCCCTTGCGGGATGGTACTCCTACAATGAGCAGTTCTTC. The gene calls are TRBV29-1 and TRBJ2-1; TRBD2 is a possible D gene (6 bases). The CDR3 runs 17 residues. CDR1 is SQVTM, CDR2 ANQGSEA, per germline. V lost 3 bases and J lost 0, with 18 bases in between.

V gene TRBV3-1 (or the pseudogene TRBV3-2) combines with J gene TRBJ2-7; D is perhaps TRBD2 (7 bases). The germline V gene encodes CDR1 LGHDT and CDR2 YNNKEL (reference sequence). This CDR3 has 16 residues. Trimming pared 4 bases from V and 2 bases from J, leaving 18 bases between. The CDR3 coding sequence is TGTGCCAGCAGCCGGGGGGCTAGCGGAGCACCCTACGAGCAGTACTTC. This codes for CASSRGASGAPYEQYF.

This chain joins TRBV2 and TRBJ2-2; a weak D match, TRBD1 (5 bases). CDR1 and CDR2 (germline): SNHLY, FYNNEI. The ends were cut back, 6 bases at V and 0 bases at J, with 8 bases in the middle. The CDR3 contains 14 residues. The DNA of the CDR3 is TGTGCCAGCAGGGGGCTAGCGAACACCGGGGAGCTGTTTTTT. It codes for CASRGLANTGELFF.

The rearrangement joins TRBV4-1 to TRBJ2-1; possible D gene TRBD2, 6 bases. Trimming shortened V by 1 base and J by 0 bases, and 19 bases separated the two germline ends. There are 19 residues in the CDR3. Germline CDR1 MGHRA, CDR2 YSYEKL. In DNA form, the CDR3 reads TGCGCCAGCAGCCAAGTTAGGGGTAGCGGAATTAGCTCCTACAATGAGCAGTTCTTC. Its translation: CASSQVRGSGISSYNEQFF.

The V gene is TRBV11-2, the J gene TRBJ1-6; D is ambiguous. CDR3 size: 13 residues. Trimming removed 5 bases from V and 8 bases from J, with 10 bases in between. Germline CDR1 reads SGHAT; CDR2 reads FQNNGV. The CDR3 region has the DNA TGTGCCAGCAGCCCAATACACGATTCACCCCTCCACTTT. Protein sequence: CASSPIHDSPLHF.

The rearrangement links TRBV19 to TRBJ2-7, with 7 bases matching TRBD2. The J segment lost 4 bases and the V segment lost 8 bases, leaving 11 bases of the junction unmatched. The CDR3 spans 14 residues. Germline CDR1 is LNHDA and CDR2 is SQIVND (reference sequence). In DNA form, the CDR3 reads TGTGCCAGTTCCTTAGGTGCTAGCGGTTACGAGCAGTACTTC. Amino acids: CASSLGASGYEQYF.

Concerning this clone itself: Other nucleotide sequences in the sample specify the same CDR3. This rearrangement joins TRBV24-1 to TRBJ2-7, with TRBD1 identical over 9 bases. Germline V lookup: CDR1 KGHDR, CDR2 SFDVKD. V was clipped by 4 bases and J by 4 bases; unmatched bases: 7. The CDR3 has 15 residues. Written as DNA, the CDR3 is TGTGCCACCAGTGACCCCGGGACAGGGTCGTACGAGCAGTACTTC. Encoded protein: CATSDPGTGSYEQYF.

J is TRBJ2-7 and V is TRBV18; no clear D gene. Germline CDR1 and CDR2: KGHSH and LQKENI. Trimming shortened V by 5 bases and J by 5 bases, and 16 bases separated the two germline ends. The CDR3 is made up of 14 amino acids. CDR3 sequence: CASSSWSTAHEQYF. The CDR3 nucleotides are TGTGCCAGCTCATCATGGTCCACAGCCCACGAGCAGTACTTC.

The chain joins TRBV3-1 (or the pseudogene TRBV3-2) to TRBJ2-7; D is perhaps TRBD1 (6 bases). The V and J ends lost 4 bases and 3 bases respectively, with 10 bases between them. Germline V gene sequence: CDR1 LGHDT, CDR2 YNNKEL (reference sequence). This CDR3 contains 13 residues. CDR3 in amino acids: CASSRQAYYEQYF. Here the CDR3 DNA reads TGTGCCAGCAGCCGACAGGCCTACTACGAGCAGTACTTC.

The rearrangement links TRBV29-1 to TRBJ2-2; a weak D match, TRBD2 (6 bases). From germline, CDR1 is SQVTM and CDR2 ANQGSEA. The CDR3 runs to 14 residues. V was shortened by 5 bases and J by 4 bases, with 14 bases between the two germline ends. DNA of the CDR3: TGCAGCGTTCCCGGTAGCGGTCCCACCGGGGAGCTGTTTTTT. This gives the protein CSVPGSGPTGELFF.

This clone showed up just once. V usage is TRBV5-1 and J usage is TRBJ2-7, with D tentatively TRBD2 (6 bases). The ends were cut back, 1 base at V and 0 bases at J, with 14 bases in the middle. The CDR3 is made up of 16 amino acids. From germline, CDR1 is SGHRS and CDR2 YFSETQ. DNA of the CDR3: TGCGCCAGCAGCTTGACCGGGACTCCCTTCTCCTACGAGCAGTACTTC. Translating gives CASSLTGTPFSYEQYF.

This clone was recorded once. V gene TRBV28 combines with J gene TRBJ1-1, with D maybe TRBD1 (6 bases). This CDR3 region has 10 residues. The germline V gene encodes CDR1 MDHEN and CDR2 SYDVKM. Between the trimmed V and J ends, which lost 10 bases and 12 bases, there was a span of 15 bases. The CDR3 here is CATQGSPTFF. In nucleotides, the CDR3 is TGTGCCACCCAGGGGAGCCCGACTTTCTTT.

The chain employs TRBV28 and TRBJ2-1; 12 positions match TRBD2. Trimming at V came to 4 bases and at J to 8 bases, leaving 9 bases not matched to a gene. The CDR3 totals 16 residues. Germline V gives CDR1 MDHEN, CDR2 SYDVKM. For the CDR3, the DNA is TGTGCCAGCAGTTCTCATACTAGCGGGAGGAGGGATGAGCAGTTCTTC. This sequence encodes CASSSHTSGRRDEQFF.

This chain links TRBV30 with TRBJ1-1; D gene unclear. The germline gives CDR1 GTSNPN, CDR2 SVGIG (reference sequence). The CDR3 contains 13 residues. V was clipped by 4 bases and J by 5 bases, with 14 bases between them. The CDR3 protein is CAWTTMGGTEAFF. The CDR3 coding sequence is TGTGCCTGGACCACGATGGGAGGGACTGAAGCTTTCTTT.

The V call is TRBV6-5, the J call TRBJ2-7, with 8 bases fitting TRBD1. CDR1 MNHEY and CDR2 SVGAGI come from the germline V gene. The CDR3 runs 15 residues. Losses at the gene ends were 5 bases for V and 0 bases for J; bases not matched to a gene: 6. The CDR3 nucleotides are TGTGCCAGCAGTACTCGGACAGGGAGCTCCTACGAGCAGTACTTC. Its protein product is CASSTRTGSSYEQYF.

The chain employs TRBV30 and TRBJ2-5; D not certain. CDR1 GTSNPN and CDR2 SVGIG come from the germline V gene (reference sequence). V was pared by 3 bases and J by 4 bases, with 9 bases between. This CDR3 region has 12 residues. In DNA, the CDR3 is TGTGCCTGGAGCGCAGCGATAGAGACCCAGTACTTC. Its protein product is CAWSAAIETQYF.

CDR3: CASSLSGFGNQPQHF. Written as DNA, the CDR3 is TGCGCCAGCAGCTTATCGGGGTTCGGCAATCAGCCCCAGCATTTT. The J gene is TRBJ1-5, the V gene TRBV5-1; D is unresolved. Germline values: CDR1 SGHRS, CDR2 YFSETQ. Trimming cost V 2 bases and J 2 bases, with 11 bases left between them. There are 15 residues in the CDR3.

The gene calls are TRBV19 and TRBJ2-5; 11 bases fit TRBD2. The CDR3 is 16 amino acids. CDR1 LNHDA and CDR2 SQIVND come from the germline V gene (reference sequence). Trimming took 3 bases from V and 3 from J; bases not matched to a gene: 6. The CDR3 DNA sequence: TGTGCCAGTAGTATTCTCCTACTAGCGGGAGAAGAGACCCAGTACTTC. This sequence encodes CASSILLLAGEETQYF.

The CDR3 nucleotides read TGTGCCAGCAGCTTCACAGGGGGCGCGGGAGAGACCCAGTACTTC. It encodes CASSFTGGAGETQYF. The V call is TRBV28, the J call TRBJ2-5; 9 positions agree with TRBD1. The trim removed 6 bases at V and 4 bases at J, leaving 9 bases unmatched. The CDR3 spans 15 residues. CDR1 and CDR2 from the germline V gene are MDHEN and SYDVKM.

This chain connects TRBV2 to TRBJ2-3, with TRBD2 as a possible D gene (6 bases). CDR3 length: 12 amino acids. Germline-derived CDR1 and CDR2 are SNHLY and FYNNEI. V was clipped by 11 bases and J by 4 bases, with 13 bases between them. The CDR3 nucleotides are TGTGCCTGCCGGAGGGCCCCAGATACGCAGTATTTT. Its translation: CACRRAPDTQYF.

The rearrangement uses TRBV5-1 and TRBJ2-5; 8 nucleotides agree with TRBD1. CDR1 and CDR2 (germline): SGHRS, YFSETQ. V lost 0 bases to trimming and J lost 5 bases; unmatched junction nucleotides: 6. The CDR3 consists of 15 residues. The CDR3 loop is CASSLAGQGAETQYF. DNA of the CDR3: TGCGCCAGCAGCTTGGCCGGTCAGGGGGCTGAGACCCAGTACTTC.

This clone was seen once. The chain recombines TRBV15 with TRBJ2-3, with a tentative D call TRBD1 (6 bases). This CDR3 region has 15 residues. The V gene lost 0 bases and the J gene lost 3 bases, with 10 bases spanning the gap. Germline assignment: CDR1 LNHNV and CDR2 YYDKDF (reference sequence). This CDR3 reads CATSRDRGRTDTQYF. DNA for the CDR3: TGTGCCACCAGCAGAGACAGGGGTAGGACAGATACGCAGTATTTT. The full variable domain, rest sourced from reference TRBV15 and TRBJ2-3, is DAMVIQNPRYQVTQFGKPVTLSCSQTLNHNVMYWYQQKSSQAPKLLFHYYDKDFNNEADTPDNFQSRRPNTSFCFLDIRSPGLGDTAMYLCATSRDRGRTDTQYFGPGTRLTVL.

The chain couples TRBV7-9 to TRBJ2-7; 8 nucleotides agree with TRBD1. Germline CDR1 reads SEHNR; CDR2 reads FQNEAQ (reference sequence). CDR3 size: 15 residues. J was trimmed by 4 bases and V by 1 base; bases with no gene match: 6. The CDR3 reads CASSLGAGGAYEQYF. The CDR3 bases are TGTGCCAGCAGCTTAGGTGCAGGGGGCGCTTACGAGCAGTACTTC. The whole variable domain, filled in from reference TRBV7-9 and TRBJ2-7, reads DTGVSQNPRHKITKRGQNVTFRCDPISEHNRLYWYRQTLGQGPEFLTYFQNEAQLEKSRLLSDRFSAERPKGSFSTLEIQRTEQGDSAMYLCASSLGAGGAYEQYFGPGTRLTVT.

The DNA for the CDR3 is TGTGCCAGCAGTCCGCTGGGACAGGGGGCGACAGATACGCAGTATTTT. Translation gives CASSPLGQGATDTQYF. The J gene is TRBJ2-3, the V gene TRBV28, with TRBD1 identical over 12 bases. This CDR3 is 16 amino acids long. Germline V gene lookup returns CDR1 MDHEN and CDR2 SYDVKM. V trimming: 5 bases; J trimming: 3 bases; junction bases outside the gene matches: 6. Complete variable domain (other parts from reference TRBV28 and TRBJ2-3): DVKVTQSSRYLVKRTGEKVFLECVQDMDHENMFWYRQDPGLGLRLIYFSYDVKMKEKGDIPEGYSVSREKKERFSLILESASTNQTSMYLCASSPLGQGATDTQYFGPGTRLTVL.

The J gene is TRBJ1-1, the V gene TRBV30, with a tentative D call TRBD1 (5 bases). The length of the CDR3 is 13 residues. Trimming removed 3 bases from V and 3 bases from J, with 11 bases in between. Germline CDR1 and CDR2: GTSNPN and SVGIG (reference sequence). The CDR3 DNA reads TGTGCCTGGAGGCCGACAGCTTACACTGAAGCTTTCTTT. Its translation is CAWRPTAYTEAFF. The whole variable domain, remainder taken from reference TRBV30 and TRBJ1-1, is SQTIHQWPATLVQPVGSPLSLECTVEGTSNPNLYWYRQAAGRGLQLLFYSVGIGQISSEVPQNLSASRPQDRQFILSSKKLLLSDSGFYLCAWRPTAYTEAFFGQGTRLTVV.

In DNA form, the CDR3 reads TGTGCCAGCAGCTTAAAGGCGGGGGATACGCAGTATTTT. Translation: CASSLKAGDTQYF. J is TRBJ2-3 and V is TRBV7-2; tentatively, D is TRBD2 (6 bases). Germline V lookup: CDR1 SGHTA, CDR2 FQGNSA. V lost 2 bases and J 6 bases, leaving 9 bases between the germline ends. The CDR3 length is 13 residues.